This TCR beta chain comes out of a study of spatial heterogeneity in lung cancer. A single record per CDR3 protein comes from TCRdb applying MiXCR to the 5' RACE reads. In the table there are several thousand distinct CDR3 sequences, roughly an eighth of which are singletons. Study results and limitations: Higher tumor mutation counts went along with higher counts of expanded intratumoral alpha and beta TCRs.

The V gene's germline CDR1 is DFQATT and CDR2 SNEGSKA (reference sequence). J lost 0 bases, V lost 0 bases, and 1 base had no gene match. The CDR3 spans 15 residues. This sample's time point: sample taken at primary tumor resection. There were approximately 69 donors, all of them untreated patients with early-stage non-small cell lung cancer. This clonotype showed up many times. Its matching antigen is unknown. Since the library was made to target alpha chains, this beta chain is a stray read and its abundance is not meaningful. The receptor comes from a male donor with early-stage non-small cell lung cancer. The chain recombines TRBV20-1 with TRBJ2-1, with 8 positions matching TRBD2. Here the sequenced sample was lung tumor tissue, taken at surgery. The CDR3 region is CSARESGSSYNEQFF. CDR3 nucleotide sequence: TGCAGTGCTAGAGAGAGCGGGAGCTCCTACAATGAGCAGTTCTTC.